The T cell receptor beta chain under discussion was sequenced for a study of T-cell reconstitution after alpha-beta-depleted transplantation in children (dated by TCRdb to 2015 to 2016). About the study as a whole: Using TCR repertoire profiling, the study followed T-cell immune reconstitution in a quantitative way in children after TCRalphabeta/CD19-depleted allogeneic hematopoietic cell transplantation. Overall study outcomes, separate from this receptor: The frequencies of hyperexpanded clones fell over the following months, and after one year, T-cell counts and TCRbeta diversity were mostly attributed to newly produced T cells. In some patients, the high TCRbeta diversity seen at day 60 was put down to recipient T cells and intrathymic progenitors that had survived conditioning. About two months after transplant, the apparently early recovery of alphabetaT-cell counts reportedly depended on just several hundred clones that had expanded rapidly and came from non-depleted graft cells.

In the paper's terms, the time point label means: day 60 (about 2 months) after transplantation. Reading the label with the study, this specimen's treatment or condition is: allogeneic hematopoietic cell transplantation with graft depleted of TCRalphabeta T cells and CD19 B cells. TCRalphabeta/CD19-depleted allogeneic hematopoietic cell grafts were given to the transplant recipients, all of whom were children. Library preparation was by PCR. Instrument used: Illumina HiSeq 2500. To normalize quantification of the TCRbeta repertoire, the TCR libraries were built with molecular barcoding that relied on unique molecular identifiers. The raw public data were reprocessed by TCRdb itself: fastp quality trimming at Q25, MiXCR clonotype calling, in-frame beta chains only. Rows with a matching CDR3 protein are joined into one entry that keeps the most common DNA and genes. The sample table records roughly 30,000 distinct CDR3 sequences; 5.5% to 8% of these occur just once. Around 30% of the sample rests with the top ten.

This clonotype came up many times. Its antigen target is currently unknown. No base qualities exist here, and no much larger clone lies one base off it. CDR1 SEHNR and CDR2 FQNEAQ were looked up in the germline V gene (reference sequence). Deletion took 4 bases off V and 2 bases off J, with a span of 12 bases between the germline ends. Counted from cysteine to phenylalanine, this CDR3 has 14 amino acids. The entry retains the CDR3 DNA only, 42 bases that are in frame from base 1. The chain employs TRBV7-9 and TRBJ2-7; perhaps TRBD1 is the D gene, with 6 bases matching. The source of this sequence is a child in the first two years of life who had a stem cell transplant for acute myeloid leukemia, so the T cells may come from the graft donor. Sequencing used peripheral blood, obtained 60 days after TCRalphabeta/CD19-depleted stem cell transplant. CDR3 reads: CASSSGTLPYEQYF. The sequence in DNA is TGTGCCAGCAGCTCCGGGACACTTCCCTACGAGCAGTACTTC.